The clone carrying this T cell receptor (beta chain) was detected ten times or more. The record originates from a study of T-cell reconstitution after alpha-beta-depleted transplantation in children. Unique molecular identifiers were used in preparing the TCRbeta library. TCRdb re-derived calls from the PCR reads in MiXCR, one entry per CDR3 protein. The table lists around 200,000 distinct CDR3 sequences, 6.5% to 7.5% of them singletons, with approximately 3% in the top ten. Losses at the gene ends were 0 bases for V and 4 bases for J; bases not matched to a gene: 7. CDR3 length: 18 amino acids. Germline CDR1 reads MGHRA; CDR2 reads YSYEKL.

This TCR came from a human donor who donated a stem cell graft to a child with Wiskott-Aldrich syndrome. This material consisted of PBMCs from the stem cell graft donor, taken from the stem cell graft. The V and J genes are TRBV4-1 and TRBJ2-4, with 12 bases aligning to TRBD2. This CDR3 reads CASSQDPPSGGVKNIQYF. CDR3 DNA sequence: TGCGCCAGCAGCCAAGATCCCCCTAGCGGGGGGGTTAAAAACATTCAGTACTTC.